One and the same sample provided the 8 T cell receptor beta chains below, sequenced in a study of T cell responses to AZD1222 COVID-19 vaccine. The protocol was immunoSEQ multiplex PCR, while the TCRdb copy is restricted to in-frame clones and leaves out a portion. This sample carries around 100,000 clones, 85% to 90% of them seen once, and the ten largest clones take over 1.2%. This material consisted of peripheral blood, taken on day 0 of AZD1222 vaccination. The receptor set was obtained from an adult in good health.

This clone was seen a single time. The identical CDR3 is also encoded by other nucleotide sequences in the sample. V usage is TRBV21-1 and J usage is TRBJ1-5. TRBV21-1 is assigned pseudogene status. CDR3 length: 19 residues. The CDR3: CASSKAPEGRGVSNQPQHF. The CDR3 nucleotides read TGTGCCAGCAGCAAAGCACCCGAGGGGAGGGGAGTAAGCAATCAACCCCAGCATTTT.

J is TRBJ1-5 and V is TRBV7-9, with D tentatively TRBD1 (6 bases). This CDR3 region has 14 residues. The V and J ends lost 3 bases and 5 bases respectively, with 11 bases between them. The germline gives CDR1 SEHNR, CDR2 FQNEAQ (reference sequence). Written as DNA, the CDR3 is TGTGCCAGCAGCTTGCGGGGGCAGCATCAGCCCCAGCATTTT. Its protein product is CASSLRGQHQPQHF.

This clone has only one observation. The rearrangement uses TRBV6-5 and TRBJ1-5, with D perhaps TRBD1 (6 bases). Germline CDR1 reads MNHEY; CDR2 reads SVGAGI. Trimming stripped 6 bases from V and 7 bases from J, with 19 bases between. CDR3 length: 15 amino acids. As DNA, the CDR3 is TGTGCCAGCAGACCCCAAACAGGGCTGGGGCAGCCCCAGCATTTT. Translating it yields CASRPQTGLGQPQHF.

The chain carries TRBV5-1 and TRBJ1-4; possibly TRBD1 for D (5 bases). Germline assignment: CDR1 SGHRS and CDR2 YFSETQ. The CDR3 spans 14 residues. The ends were cut back, 0 bases at V and 13 bases at J, with 16 bases in the middle. CDR3 loop: CASSLDQGIEGLFF. The CDR3 DNA is TGCGCCAGCAGCTTGGATCAGGGAATCGAGGGACTGTTTTTT.

Comment on this clone: The limits of the CDR3 on the DNA are not certain, so only TCRdb's listed CDR3 is given. The V gene is TRBV4-1, the J gene TRBJ1-2. The CDR3 numbers 15 amino acids, ends counted. Germline V gene sequence: CDR1 MGHRA, CDR2 YSYEKL. The CDR3 sequence: CASSQDRWAGGTDTF.

The chain recombines TRBV6-2 or TRBV6-3 with TRBJ2-3; 9 positions agree with TRBD2. The CDR3 is 16 amino acids. J was trimmed by 4 bases and V by 6 bases; bases with no gene match: 11. Germline CDR1 MNHEY, CDR2 SVGEGT. CDR3 coding DNA: TGTGCCAGCAGCCCGATAGCGGGAGCGAGGGCAGATACGCAGTATTTT. It encodes CASSPIAGARADTQYF.

This clone has a single count. V gene TRBV19 combines with J gene TRBJ1-2; D gene uncertain. Germline values: CDR1 LNHDA, CDR2 SQIVND (reference sequence). This CDR3 is built from 13 residues. V was trimmed by 6 bases and J by 4 bases, leaving 12 bases between them. CDR3 sequence: CASSPSVTYGYTF. DNA of the CDR3: TGTGCCAGTAGCCCTTCCGTAACCTATGGCTACACCTTC.

The CDR3 region has the DNA TGCGCCAGCAGTGAGGGGGGGGGAATTAGAACAGATACGCAGTATTTT. Translating it yields CASSEGGGIRTDTQYF. V and J are TRBV10-1 and TRBJ2-3; 7 bases agree with TRBD2. CDR1 and CDR2 from the germline V gene are WNHNN and SYGVQD (reference sequence). The CDR3 loop spans 16 amino acids. V lost 2 bases and J lost 3; bases outside the gene matches: 8.